This T cell receptor (beta chain) was identified in a study of radiotherapy plus CTLA-4 blockade in lung cancer. Whole-study context: Objective responses were documented in 15% to 20% of patients, with disease control in around 31%. Findings and caveats of the study: Early shifts in blood T cell clones, with interferon-beta, reportedly predicted response best. Peripheral blood showed expansion of tumor-derived TCR clones after radiotherapy and ipilimumab.

Assay: immunoSEQ multiplex PCR; the TCRdb copy retains only in-frame clones and omits some. The table shows just under 60,000 clones, with 77% occurring only once. The study treated chemo-refractory metastatic non-small-cell lung cancer patients with focal radiation plus ipilimumab CTLA-4 blockade. About this clone: As yet, its antigen is unknown.

The CDR3 totals 14 residues. V shed 3 bases and J shed 6 bases, with 11 bases lying between them. Germline lookup yields CDR1 LNHDA and CDR2 SQIVND (reference sequence). The chain couples TRBV19 to TRBJ2-2, with a possible D match to TRBD1 (5 bases). Material: peripheral blood, obtained from a patient treated with radiotherapy plus ipilimumab. The source of this sequence is a human donor with non-small cell lung cancer who had a partial response to radiotherapy plus ipilimumab. CDR3 sequence (DNA): TGTGCCAGTAGTATTAAGCAGGGCCCCGGGGAGCTGTTTTTT. As protein: CASSIKQGPGELFF.